This TCR beta chain appears in the sequencing data of a study of blood T cell repertoires in COVID-19 (dated by TCRdb to about 2020). With regard to the full study: The collaborator samples originated in the United States, Italy and Spain and spanned the acute and convalescent phases of COVID-19. The material from the prospective study consisted of cDNA or gDNA derived from T cells, B-cell-depleted T cells, or PBMCs. The repertoires were released in a freely available public database meant as a resource for research on the immune response to SARS-CoV-2. Subjects who had been exposed to COVID-19, were actively infected with it, or had recovered from it provided the deeply sampled blood TCRbeta repertoires that made up the dataset. Nearly every sample came with metadata listing a de-identified subject ID, COVID-19 status, age in years and sex. Where available, HLA class I and class II types were obtained from metadata supplied by the sample provider rather than from assay-based typing. Samples were obtained from the ongoing ImmuneRACE study (first 160 participants) and from some 1,200 subjects provided by 6 global collaborators.

In regard to this clone: It lacks a known antigen. Per-nucleotide qualities are absent, and no much larger clonotype sits a single base away.

TCRbeta CDR3 regions were amplified from genomic DNA using the immunoSEQ Assay, a bias-controlled multiplex PCR. The original pipeline was this. Nucleated cell counts per sample were estimated from amplification of reference gene primers within the assay. Sequence reads were collapsed and filtered to measure the absolute abundance of every unique TCRbeta CDR3 rearrangement. For each sample, productive Simpson clonality was calculated by taking the square root of Simpson's diversity index across productive rearrangements. As stored in TCRdb, this immuneACCESS dataset retains in-frame rearrangements with V and J assigned. A fraction of the clones does not appear; measured against another copy, unresolved V genes explain less than half of the discrepancy, and the remainder lacks a known reason. Clone size and the V and J calls come from that table; the DNA yielded D and trimming. Here the sample has a few hundred thousand clones; roughly 90% occur a single time. In total, the top ten clones hold 2.5% to 3.5% of the sample.

Collaborating institutions collected whole blood in K2EDTA tubes following their own protocols. Collaborator samples were shipped for TCRbeta analysis as frozen whole blood, isolated PBMCs, or DNA extracted from either sample type. The V and J ends are trimmed by 1 base and 8 bases, leaving 12 bases between them. From its cysteine to its phenylalanine, the CDR3 spans 13 amino acids. The CDR3 DNA has 39 bases and is translated from base 1. CDR1 and CDR2, per the germline V gene, are SGHDT and YYEEEE. Overall study outcomes, separate from this receptor: The quantity of clinical and demographic metadata differed by source and by participant and was supplied without curation.

In this chain, TRBV5-6 is recombined with TRBJ1-1; possibly the D gene is TRBD1, per 5 matching bases. This sequence was found in a woman in her thirties with active or convalescent COVID-19. The material sequenced was peripheral blood. The sequence in DNA is TGTGCCAGCAGCTTGTGGGAAGGGGCAGAAGCTTTCTTT. It is translated as CASSLWEGAEAFF.